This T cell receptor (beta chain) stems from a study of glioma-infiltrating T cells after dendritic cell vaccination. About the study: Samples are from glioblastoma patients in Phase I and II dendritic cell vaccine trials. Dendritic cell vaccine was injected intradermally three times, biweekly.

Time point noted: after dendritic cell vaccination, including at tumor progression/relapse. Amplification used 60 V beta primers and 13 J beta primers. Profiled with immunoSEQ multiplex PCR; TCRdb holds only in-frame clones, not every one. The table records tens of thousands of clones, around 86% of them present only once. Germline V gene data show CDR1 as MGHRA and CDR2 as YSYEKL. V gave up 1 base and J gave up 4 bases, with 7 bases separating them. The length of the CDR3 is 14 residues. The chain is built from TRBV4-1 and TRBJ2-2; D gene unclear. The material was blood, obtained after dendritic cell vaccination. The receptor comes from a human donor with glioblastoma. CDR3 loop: CASSQAHTTGELFF. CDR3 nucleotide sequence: TGCGCCAGCAGCCAAGCACACACCACCGGGGAGCTGTTTTTT.